This is a list of T cell receptor beta chains from one sample in a study of blood T cell repertoires in COVID-19. Sequencing was performed with immunoSEQ multiplex PCR; in TCRdb, only in-frame clones are kept and a portion is missing. The data show 70,000 to 100,000 clones, around 88% seen once. The specimen sequenced was peripheral blood. All receptors come from a woman aged 55-69 years with COVID-19, enrolled during active disease. The CDR3 runs from the conserved cysteine through the conserved F or W. D genes are given only for firm matches. Clone size appears in some rows only: once, few, many, or a class for an expanded clone.

.,TRBV4-1,TRBJ1-1,TRBD1,CASSQTSGGVEAFF,TGCGCCAGCAGCCAAACCTCAGGGGGCGTGGAAGCTTTCTTT
.,TRBV5-6,TRBJ2-5,TRBD2,CASSFGTGGPETQYF,TGTGCCAGCAGCTTTGGGACGGGGGGGCCGGAGACCCAGTACTTC
.,TRBV19,TRBJ1-1,TRBD1,CASSPGRQGAITEAFF,TGTGCCAGTAGTCCTGGGCGACAGGGCGCGATAACTGAAGCTTTCTTT
.,TRBV27,TRBJ2-1,TRBD1,CASSAQGAPGYNYNEQFF,TGTGCCAGCAGTGCGCAGGGGGCCCCGGGGTACAACTACAATGAGCAGTTCTTC
.,TRBV6-5,TRBJ1-2,.,CASTRDGGYGYTF,TGTGCCAGCACGCGAGACGGGGGGTATGGCTACACCTTC
.,TRBV5-8,TRBJ1-5,.,CASSLLDKLNQPQHF,TGTGCCAGCAGCTTGCTGGACAAGTTAAATCAGCCCCAGCATTTT
.,TRBV19,TRBJ2-1,TRBD2,CASSPTGLAGGSYNEQFF,TGTGCCAGTAGTCCCACAGGGCTAGCGGGGGGCTCCTACAATGAGCAGTTCTTC
once,TRBV28,TRBJ2-7,TRBD2,CASSPTSGGSYEQYF,TGTGCCAGCAGCCCGACTAGCGGGGGTTCCTACGAGCAGTACTTC
.,TRBV5-5,TRBJ1-1,TRBD1,CASSPGQGRGTEAFF,TGTGCCAGCAGCCCGGGACAGGGTAGAGGGACTGAAGCTTTCTTT
few,TRBV9,TRBJ2-7,.,CASSVGPSRGHEQYF,TGTGCCAGCAGCGTAGGGCCTAGCAGGGGACACGAGCAGTACTTC
.,TRBV12-3/TRBV12-4,TRBJ1-2,.,CASSLFPRYGYTF,TGTGCCAGCAGTTTATTCCCTCGGTATGGCTACACCTTC
few,TRBV6-6,TRBJ2-7,TRBD1,CASSEDRGEYEQYF,TGTGCCAGCAGCGAGGACAGGGGCGAGTACGAGCAGTACTTC
.,TRBV5-6,TRBJ2-7,.,CASRTPGRYEQYF,TGTGCCAGCAGGACCCCTGGGCGTTACGAGCAGTACTTC
.,TRBV7-9,TRBJ1-2,TRBD1,CASSRTGDGYTF,TGTGCCAGCAGCCGGACAGGGGATGGCTACACCTTC
.,TRBV5-1,TRBJ2-7,TRBD2,CASSLGLAGGTVSYEQYF,TGCGCCAGCAGCTTGGGACTAGCGGGGGGAACGGTCTCCTACGAGCAGTACTTC
.,TRBV9,TRBJ1-1,.,CASSVQVNTEAFF,TGTGCCAGCAGCGTTCAGGTGAACACTGAAGCTTTCTTT
once,TRBV6-5,TRBJ1-4,.,CASSREINEKLFF,TGTGCCAGCAGTCGGGAGATTAATGAAAAACTGTTTTTT
.,TRBV7-3,TRBJ1-5,.,CASSLVLGQPQHF,TGTGCCAGCAGCCTTGTATTGGGCCAGCCCCAGCATTTT